These 13 T cell receptor beta chains share one sample of origin, sequenced in a study of T cell responses to AZD1222 COVID-19 vaccine. Clones were read by immunoSEQ multiplex PCR, and TCRdb kept only the in-frame ones, dropping some. The sample lists 85,000 or so clones; about 90% were seen once. Material: peripheral blood, obtained on day 0 of AZD1222 vaccination. Receptors were obtained from an adult in good health.

J is TRBJ1-1 and V is TRBV18; D gene uncertain. The CDR3 sequence is 14 residues long. The ends were cut back, 3 bases at V and 6 bases at J, with 14 bases in the middle. The germline CDR1 and CDR2 sequences are KGHSH and LQKENI. The CDR3 spells CASSPTAAGAEAFF. The CDR3 DNA sequence: TGTGCCAGCTCACCCACAGCGGCTGGGGCTGAAGCTTTCTTT.

This chain links TRBV18 with TRBJ1-2; D remains unclear. Germline CDR1 is KGHSH and CDR2 is LQKENI. V gave up 2 bases and J gave up 5 bases, with 12 bases separating them. The CDR3 consists of 14 residues. Here the CDR3 reads CASSPKDGSYGYTF. The CDR3 DNA reads as TGTGCCAGCTCACCAAAGGACGGCTCTTATGGCTACACCTTC.

This clone was seen more than once but under ten times. V gene TRBV7-9 combines with J gene TRBJ1-5; TRBD1 agrees at 9 bases. This CDR3 is 15 amino acids long. Germline V gene sequence: CDR1 SEHNR, CDR2 FQNEAQ (reference sequence). Trimming removed 5 bases from V and 6 bases from J; junction bases left unmatched: 8. The CDR3 DNA follows: TGTGCCAGCAGCCAGGGACAGGGAAGGGGTCAGCCCCAGCATTTT. This translates into CASSQGQGRGQPQHF.

The gene calls are TRBV7-9 and TRBJ1-5, with TRBD1 identical over 7 bases. The trim removed 1 base at V and 0 bases at J, leaving 3 bases unmatched. The length of the CDR3 is 16 residues. Per germline, CDR1 SEHNR and CDR2 FQNEAQ (reference sequence). CDR3 sequence: CASSLVAGGSNQPQHF. CDR3 in DNA: TGTGCCAGCAGCTTAGTCGCAGGGGGTAGCAATCAGCCCCAGCATTTT.

The chain is built from TRBV6-1 and TRBJ1-5; 9 nucleotides match TRBD1. CDR3 length equals 15 residues. CDR1 is MNHNS and CDR2 is SASEGT in the germline V gene. The ends lost 3 bases at V and 0 bases at J; junction bases unmatched: 0. The CDR3 sequence: CASSETGGSNQPQHF. The CDR3 DNA sequence: TGTGCCAGCAGTGAGACAGGGGGTAGCAATCAGCCCCAGCATTTT.

J is TRBJ2-2 and V is TRBV4-3; D unresolved. Deletions cut 0 bases from V and 7 bases from J, with 6 bases between. Germline loops: CDR1 LGHNA, CDR2 YSLEER. This CDR3 is 13 amino acids long. The CDR3 here is CASSQEGIGELFF. DNA for the CDR3: TGCGCCAGCAGCCAAGAGGGAATCGGGGAGCTGTTTTTT.

In nucleotides, the CDR3 is TGTGCCAGCAGCTCCCTTTCGGGGTTGGACATTCAGTACTTC. Its protein product is CASSSLSGLDIQYF. The chain employs TRBV5-6 and TRBJ2-4; possibly TRBD2 for D (5 bases). Germline CDR1 and CDR2: SGHDT and YYEEEE. The germline V and J ends were trimmed by 3 bases and 8 bases, with 15 bases remaining between them. The CDR3 contains 14 residues.

V is TRBV10-3 and J is TRBJ1-1; no firm D call. The CDR3 spans 13 residues. V lost 8 bases to trimming and J lost 7 bases, with 17 bases between them. CDR1 and CDR2 (germline): ENHRY, SYGVKD. The CDR3 loop reads CAIGQEPNREAFF. In nucleotides, the CDR3 is TGTGCCATCGGCCAGGAGCCTAACCGTGAAGCTTTCTTT.

The chain recombines TRBV6-5 with TRBJ1-5; TRBD1 is a possible D gene (6 bases). This CDR3 comprises 14 residues. The germline V gene encodes CDR1 MNHEY and CDR2 SVGAGI. Trimming shortened V by 10 bases and J by 0 bases, and 13 bases separated the two germline ends. The CDR3 bases are TGTGCCACCAGGACAGCTTATAGCAATCAGCCCCAGCATTTT. Translation: CATRTAYSNQPQHF.

The rearrangement links TRBV2 to TRBJ2-5, with D tentatively TRBD1 or TRBD2 (7 bases each). CDR1 SNHLY and CDR2 FYNNEI come from the germline V gene. The CDR3 has 12 amino acids. The ends were cut back, 8 bases at V and 5 bases at J, with 12 bases in the middle. Written as DNA, the CDR3 is TGTGCCAGCTACCAGGGGGGGGAGACCCAGTACTTC. It translates to CASYQGGETQYF.

The genes are TRBV19 and TRBJ1-1, with no clear D. Germline values: CDR1 LNHDA, CDR2 SQIVND (reference sequence). The CDR3 covers 13 residues. V was cut by 3 bases and J by 8 bases, with 13 bases left in between. DNA of the CDR3: TGTGCCAGTAGTATCGGGAGGACCGGGGAAGCTTTCTTT. This gives the protein CASSIGRTGEAFF.

This chain links TRBV5-1 with TRBJ1-2; D is unresolved. Trimming pared 0 bases from V and 8 bases from J, leaving 11 bases between. This CDR3 is built from 13 residues. Germline lookup yields CDR1 SGHRS and CDR2 YFSETQ. The DNA for the CDR3 is TGCGCCAGCAGCTTGGGGGTGACACGAGGCTACACCTTC. This encodes CASSLGVTRGYTF.

The chain couples TRBV2 to TRBJ1-1; 7 bases are a match to TRBD1. The J segment lost 7 bases and the V segment lost 8 bases, leaving 10 bases of the junction unmatched. CDR3 length: 13 residues. Germline V lookup: CDR1 SNHLY, CDR2 FYNNEI. The chain's CDR3 is CASFTGVEVEAFF. The CDR3 DNA follows: TGTGCCAGCTTCACAGGGGTGGAGGTTGAAGCTTTCTTT.